This TCR beta chain emerged from a study of blood T cell repertoires in COVID-19. The assay was immunoSEQ multiplex PCR, and TCRdb's table has in-frame clones only and misses some. Of about 200,000 clones in the sample, 75% to 90% were seen once. The CDR3 covers 14 residues. Germline CDR1 is MGHDK and CDR2 is SYGVNS. V lost 4 bases and J lost 8, with 17 bases in between. The clonotype originates from a man in his forties or fifties with acute or convalescent COVID-19. Sequenced sample: peripheral blood. The rearrangement links TRBV25-1 to TRBJ1-2; D is uncertain. CDR3 in DNA: TGTGCCAGCAGTGCAACCTTCCGGGAAGGAGGCTACACCTTC. Translated, it gives CASSATFREGGYTF.